The text below deals with one TCR beta chain. The antigen is undetermined. Sequencing of cultured CD4+ T cell DNA used the Oncomine TCR Beta short-read assay. CD4+ T cells were cultured, and genomic DNA was extracted from them. TCRdb re-analysed the PCR reads in MiXCR, keeping a single row per CDR3 protein. The data show about 20,000 distinct CDR3 sequences, under 70% seen once. Sample treatment: roughly nine-day PBMC culture with coronavirus spike peptide pools or control peptides (ViraFEST assay). This sample was included in a study of vaccination and CD4 T cells after COVID-19. Whole-study context: Control cultures used a CEFX viral epitope pool, an HIV-1 Nef peptide pool, or no peptide.

Germline V gene lookup returns CDR1 DFQATT and CDR2 SNEGSKA (reference sequence). The CDR3 has 13 residues. The sequence came from a human donor who had recovered from COVID-19. The chain joins TRBV20-1 to TRBJ2-2; 7 bases are a match to TRBD1. Sequenced sample: CD4+ T cells from blood, cultured in vitro. This CDR3 is CSTPRQGTGELFF. The DNA of the CDR3 is TGCAGCACCCCTAGACAGGGCACCGGGGAGCTGTTTTTT.